Shown below are 21 T cell receptor beta chains from a single sample sequenced in a study of metastatic and nonmetastatic thyroid tumors. No treatment had been given to any patient before thyroid surgery. From the PCR reads, TCRdb re-called clones with MiXCR. The table lists 70,000 or so clones, 11% to 15% of them singletons. Material for sequencing was blood. The receptors here all came from a male donor with papillary thyroid cancer or a benign thyroid nodule (not recorded which). Some clones in this sample may be carry-over from other donors' samples.

At least ten counts were recorded for this clone. This chain joins TRBV19 and TRBJ1-4, with D unresolved. The V gene's germline CDR1 is LNHDA and CDR2 SQIVND (reference sequence). This CDR3 is 14 amino acids long. Trimming pared 5 bases from V and 3 bases from J, leaving 10 bases between. DNA for the CDR3: TGTGCCAGTAGTCTACTGGGTGCTAATGAAAAACTGTTTTTT. As protein: CASSLLGANEKLFF.

The gene calls are TRBV7-8 and TRBJ2-1, with D possibly being TRBD2 (5 bases). Trimming took off 1 base at V and 10 bases at J, with 17 bases between the two ends. This CDR3 contains 15 residues. The germline CDR1 and CDR2 sequences are SGHVS and FQNEAQ. This chain's CDR3 is CASSLGVARGYEQFF. For the CDR3, the DNA is TGTGCCAGCAGCTTAGGGGTCGCCAGAGGGTACGAGCAGTTCTTC.

This clone was recorded many times. The chain has TRBV15 and TRBJ2-7; 8 nucleotides align to TRBD2. V shed 3 bases and J 1 base; nucleotides not matched to a gene: 5. This CDR3 region has 15 residues. The germline V gene encodes CDR1 LNHNV and CDR2 YYDKDF (reference sequence). The CDR3 sequence is CATSSPGTRSYEQYF. The CDR3 DNA is TGTGCCACCAGCAGCCCCGGGACTAGGTCCTACGAGCAGTACTTC.

Of note for this clone: The junction differs from germline at one of its ends, possibly a read error. The V and J genes are TRBV9 and TRBJ2-3; D tentatively fits TRBD1 or TRBD2 (5 bases each). CDR1 and CDR2 from the germline V gene are SGDLS and YYNGEE. This CDR3 is 15 amino acids long. The CDR3 nucleotides read TGTGCCAGCAGCGGGGGACCCTCTAGCACAGATACGCGGTATTTT. Its translation is CASSGGPSSTDTRYF.

At least ten counts were recorded for this clone. The chain is built from TRBV7-2 and TRBJ2-3; TRBD2 is a possible D gene (5 bases). This CDR3 has 17 amino acids. V lost 2 bases to trimming and J lost 0 bases, with 15 bases between them. Germline CDR1 is SGHTA and CDR2 is FQGNSA. CDR3 amino acids: CASSLSGTSLSTDTQYF. CDR3 sequence (DNA): TGTGCCAGCAGCTTAAGCGGAACCTCCCTTAGCACAGATACGCAGTATTTT.

As for this clone: The junction departs from the called germline gene at one end, perhaps through a read error. DNA of the CDR3: TGCGCCAGCAGCAATCCCGGGACATCTTCTGGCTACAACTTC. Its translation: CASSNPGTSSGYNF. This sequence joins TRBV4-1 and TRBJ1-2; TRBD1 might be the D (6 bases). This CDR3 has 14 amino acids. CDR1 MGHRA and CDR2 YSYEKL come from the germline V gene.

In this sample, this clone turned up many times. This sequence joins TRBV12-3 or TRBV12-4 and TRBJ2-3; the match to TRBD1 covers 7 bases. The CDR3 has 15 residues. Losses at the gene ends were 3 bases for V and 3 bases for J; bases not matched to a gene: 6. The CDR3 sequence is CASSFGQGVTDTQYF. In nucleotides, the CDR3 is TGTGCCAGCAGTTTTGGCCAGGGGGTAACAGATACGCAGTATTTT.

The rearrangement joins TRBV5-5 to TRBJ2-1; possibly TRBD1 for D (5 bases). V gave up 4 bases and J gave up 6 bases, with 17 bases separating them. Germline V gene data show CDR1 as SGHKS and CDR2 as YYEKEE (reference sequence). The CDR3 length is 15 residues. In nucleotides, the CDR3 is TGTGCCAGCAGCGTCGACAGTAAAGGGGTCAATGAGCAGTTCTTC. Translating gives CASSVDSKGVNEQFF. The entire variable domain, with the rest obtained from reference TRBV5-5 and TRBJ2-1, is as follows: DAGVTQSPTHLIKTRGQQVTLRCSPISGHKSVSWYQQVLGQGPQFIFQYYEKEERGRGNFPDRFSARQFPNYSSELNVNALLLGDSALYLCASSVDSKGVNEQFFGPGTRLTVL.

This clone has more than one count but fewer than ten. This sequence joins TRBV6-1 and TRBJ2-5; TRBD1 matches 12 bases. CDR1 and CDR2 from the germline V gene are MNHNS and SASEGT. Unmatched junction bases numbered 7, after V lost 4 bases and J lost 4 bases. CDR3 length: 16 amino acids. CDR3 bases: TGTGCCAGCAGTGTTGGATCGGGACAGGGGGCAGAGACCCAGTACTTC. This encodes CASSVGSGQGAETQYF.

This clone was seen ten or more times. The chain carries TRBV12-3 or TRBV12-4 and TRBJ2-1; D not resolved. The ends were cut back, 3 bases at V and 3 bases at J, with 6 bases in the middle. This CDR3 is built from 13 residues. The CDR3 protein is CASSFGSYNEQFF. DNA for the CDR3: TGTGCCAGCAGTTTCGGCAGCTACAATGAGCAGTTCTTC.

This clone has just a few counts. The gene calls are TRBV5-4 and TRBJ2-4; TRBD1 aligns across 7 bases. V lost 2 bases to trimming and J lost 2 bases; unmatched junction nucleotides: 7. The CDR3 contains 16 residues. Per germline, CDR1 SGHNT and CDR2 YYREEE (reference sequence). CDR3 sequence: CASSFGQARTKNIQYF. CDR3 DNA sequence: TGTGCCAGCAGCTTCGGACAGGCCAGGACCAAAAACATTCAGTACTTC.

This chain connects TRBV14 to TRBJ2-3, with TRBD2 as a possible D gene (6 bases). V lost 2 bases, J lost 13 bases, and 13 bases lay in between. The CDR3 is made up of 12 amino acids. Germline-derived CDR1 and CDR2 are SGHDN and FVKESK. CDR3 sequence: CASSQLGEAKYF. The CDR3 DNA reads as TGTGCCAGCAGCCAACTGGGGGAGGCTAAGTATTTT. The variable domain in full, with the rest retrieved from reference TRBV14 and TRBJ2-3, is EAGVTQFPSHSVIEKGQTVTLRCDPISGHDNLYWYRRVMGKEIKFLLHFVKESKQDESGMPNNRFLAERTGGTYSTLKVQPAELEDSGVYFCASSQLGEAKYFGPGTRLTVL.

This clone was counted ten times or more. J is TRBJ1-1 and V is TRBV3-1, with D unclear. Trimming removed 3 bases at V and 1 base at J, with 12 bases between. The CDR3 spans 15 residues. CDR1 and CDR2 from the germline V gene are LGHDT and YNNKEL (reference sequence). In nucleotides, the CDR3 is TGTGCCAGCAGCCACCGACAAACCCCGAACACTGAAGCTTTCTTT. Residues: CASSHRQTPNTEAFF.

This clone was recorded many times. This chain connects TRBV20-1 to TRBJ2-3; tentatively, D is TRBD2 (5 bases). CDR3 length equals 14 residues. The germline gives CDR1 DFQATT, CDR2 SNEGSKA (reference sequence). Trimming took off 6 bases at V and 2 bases at J, with 15 bases between the two ends. The CDR3 coding sequence is TGCAGTGCGCCTCTGGCGGGCCCCACAGATACGCAGTATTTT. Encoded protein: CSAPLAGPTDTQYF.

There are many counts of this clone. This chain uses TRBV5-1 with TRBJ2-2; D gene ambiguous. This CDR3 has 12 residues. Germline V CDR1 and CDR2: SGHRS, YFSETQ. Between the trimmed V and J ends, which lost 5 bases and 2 bases, there was a span of 4 bases. CDR3 in DNA: TGCGCCAGCAGGGCTAACACCGGGGAGCTGTTTTTT. Amino acid sequence: CASRANTGELFF.

The chain combines TRBV24-1 with TRBJ1-2; the match to TRBD1 covers 10 bases. The CDR3 has 15 amino acids. Per the germline V gene, CDR1 is KGHDR and CDR2 is SFDVKD. Unmatched junction bases numbered 8, after V lost 6 bases and J lost 5 bases. The CDR3 loop is CATSKTGQGKYGYTF. CDR3 DNA sequence: TGTGCCACCAGTAAAACGGGACAGGGGAAATATGGCTACACCTTC.

Only a few counts were recorded for this clone. A junction boundary mismatches the germline segment, possibly from a read error. The chain combines TRBV6-2 or TRBV6-3 with TRBJ1-2; D call uncertain. Germline V gives CDR1 MNHEY, CDR2 SVGEGT. The CDR3 has 13 residues. The CDR3 reads CASSEPKYYDYTF. The CDR3 DNA follows: TGTGCCAGCAGTGAACCAAAGTACTATGACTACACCTTC.

Comments on this clone: The sample contains more than one DNA sequence encoding this CDR3. This chain uses TRBV6-1 with TRBJ2-1, with TRBD2 as a possible D gene (5 bases). Trimming took off 8 bases at V and 0 bases at J, with 17 bases between the two ends. Germline assignment: CDR1 MNHNS and CDR2 SASEGT. The CDR3 extends over 16 amino acids. The CDR3 sequence is CASRGGSGSSYNEQFF. CDR3 bases: TGTGCCAGCCGGGGTGGTAGTGGAAGCTCCTACAATGAGCAGTTCTTC.

In its sample, this clone was seen many times. The chain couples TRBV7-6 to TRBJ2-1; D call uncertain. In germline, CDR1 is SGHVS, CDR2 FNYEAQ. This CDR3 contains 13 residues. V lost 1 base to trimming and J lost 8 bases, with 9 bases between them. CDR3 sequence (DNA): TGTGCCAGCAGCTTAGAACCTACCCATGAGCAGTTCTTC. This encodes CASSLEPTHEQFF.

This clone appeared many times. Written as DNA, the CDR3 is TGTGCCAGCAGCCCCAACGGGGAGCTGTTTTTT. This sequence encodes CASSPNGELFF. The chain recombines TRBV2 with TRBJ2-2; unclear D gene. V was clipped by 6 bases and J by 7 bases, with 6 bases between them. The germline V gene has CDR1 SNHLY and CDR2 FYNNEI. The CDR3 is 11 residues long. The full variable domain, rest sourced from reference TRBV2 and TRBJ2-2, is EPEVTQTPSHQVTQMGQEVILRCVPISNHLYFYWYRQILGQKVEFLVSFYNNEISEKSEIFDDQFSVERPDGSNFTLKIRSTKLEDSAMYFCASSPNGELFFGEGSRLTVL.

This clone was counted ten times or more. The genes are TRBV28 and TRBJ2-1, with D possibly matching TRBD2 (6 bases). Trimming stripped 5 bases from V and 7 bases from J, with 21 bases between. Germline V gene data show CDR1 as MDHEN and CDR2 as SYDVKM. The CDR3 runs to 16 residues. The CDR3 protein is CASSPRGEAGRNEQFF. CDR3 in DNA: TGTGCCAGCAGTCCCAGAGGCGAGGCGGGGAGGAATGAGCAGTTCTTC.